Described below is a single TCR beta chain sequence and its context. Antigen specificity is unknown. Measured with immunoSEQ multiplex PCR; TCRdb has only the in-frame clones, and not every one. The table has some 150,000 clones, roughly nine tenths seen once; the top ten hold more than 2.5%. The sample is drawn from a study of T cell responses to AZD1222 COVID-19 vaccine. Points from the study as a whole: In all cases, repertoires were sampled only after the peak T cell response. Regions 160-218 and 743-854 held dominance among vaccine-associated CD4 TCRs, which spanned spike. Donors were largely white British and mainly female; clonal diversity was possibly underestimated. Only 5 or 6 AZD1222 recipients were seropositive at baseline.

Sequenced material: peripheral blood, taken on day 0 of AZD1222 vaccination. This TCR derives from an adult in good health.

CDR3 loop: CASSKSPRDRAYQPQHF. The CDR3 coding sequence is TGTGCCAGCAGCAAAAGCCCCCGGGACAGGGCGTATCAGCCCCAGCATTTT. The chain has TRBV21-1 and TRBJ1-5; TRBD1, the D gene given by the table, was not confirmed from the DNA. TRBV21-1 is a pseudogene locus. The CDR3 consists of 17 residues.